This TCR beta chain was observed in a study of blood T cell repertoires in COVID-19. Overall study context: Sources were T cells, B-cell-depleted T cells, or PBMCs; the material itself was cDNA or gDNA.

Individuals drawn from 20 to 25 US areas were roughly 18 to 89 years old. CDR1 and CDR2 (germline): MNHNS, SASEGT. Trimming removed 3 bases from V and 9 bases from J; junction bases left unmatched: 8. This CDR3 region has 15 residues. This clone appeared a single time. TCRdb's table, derived via immunoSEQ multiplex PCR, lists solely in-frame clones and lacks some. The sample contains around 300,000 clones, nearly 90% of which appear only once. The genes are TRBV6-1 and TRBJ1-6; 7 bases are shared with TRBD1. The sample taken for sequencing was PBMCs or T cells enriched from blood (not recorded which). The TCR comes from a young woman with acute COVID-19. CDR3 sequence (DNA): TGTGCCAGCAGTGAGAAAGGGGGCTCATTTTCACCCCTCCACTTT. It specifies CASSEKGGSFSPLHF.